The 29 T cell receptor beta chains reported below all come from one sample, sequenced in a study of long-term antiretroviral therapy in people with HIV. Sequencing relied on immunoSEQ assay v3.0, run at survey level. Produced via immunoSEQ multiplex PCR; TCRdb's table is partial and in-frame only. The table lists about 28,000 clones, more than 70% of them singletons. The specimen was unsorted PBMCs, collected 0.8 years after starting antiretroviral therapy. Receptor source: a woman in her twenties or thirties with HIV.

Only a few counts were recorded for this clone. Other nucleotide sequences from this sample produce the same CDR3. The J gene is TRBJ2-1, the V gene TRBV6-5; a possible D gene is TRBD2 (6 bases). Trimming took 2 bases from V and 7 from J, leaving 12 bases between them. The CDR3 is 14 amino acids. Germline CDR1 MNHEY, CDR2 SVGAGI. The CDR3 reads CASSYAAGPNEQFF. DNA of the CDR3: TGTGCCAGCAGTTACGCGGCGGGGCCGAATGAGCAGTTCTTC.

V gene TRBV7-7 combines with J gene TRBJ2-1, with 9 bases aligning to TRBD1. The V segment lost 4 bases and the J segment 6 bases; nucleotides outside the gene matches: 7. The CDR3 spans 15 residues. Germline V lookup: CDR1 SSHAT, CDR2 FNYEAQ (reference sequence). Written as DNA, the CDR3 is TGTGCCAGCAGCTCTGGACAGGGGCCCGCCAATGAGCAGTTCTTC. It codes for CASSSGQGPANEQFF.

This chain connects TRBV28 to TRBJ2-7; 12 positions agree with TRBD2. The CDR3 loop spans 14 amino acids. V was clipped by 5 bases and J by 4 bases; unmatched bases: 3. The germline V gene has CDR1 MDHEN and CDR2 SYDVKM. The CDR3: CASSPSGGGYEQYF. The CDR3 DNA reads TGTGCCAGCAGTCCTAGCGGGGGGGGTTACGAGCAGTACTTC. Variable domain in full (rest from reference TRBV28 and TRBJ2-7): DVKVTQSSRYLVKRTGEKVFLECVQDMDHENMFWYRQDPGLGLRLIYFSYDVKMKEKGDIPEGYSVSREKKERFSLILESASTNQTSMYLCASSPSGGGYEQYFGPGTRLTVT.

The chain uses TRBV28 and TRBJ2-7, with D hard to call. V gave up 2 bases and J gave up 3 bases, with 5 bases separating them. The CDR3 loop spans 12 amino acids. CDR1 is MDHEN, CDR2 SYDVKM, per germline. Here the CDR3 DNA reads TGTGCCAGCAGTTTAAGGAGCTACGAGCAGTACTTC. Amino acid sequence: CASSLRSYEQYF.

This clone appeared a few times. The rearrangement uses TRBV5-6 and TRBJ1-1; D is possibly TRBD1 (6 bases). The length of the CDR3 is 14 residues. The germline V and J ends were trimmed by 3 bases and 8 bases, with 17 bases remaining between them. Germline values: CDR1 SGHDT, CDR2 YYEEEE. The CDR3 spells CASSWQGPHPEAFF. The CDR3 bases are TGTGCCAGCAGCTGGCAGGGGCCCCATCCAGAAGCTTTCTTT.

V usage is TRBV4-2 and J usage is TRBJ2-1, with 12 bases matching TRBD2. CDR1 is LGHNA and CDR2 is YNFKEQ in the germline V gene. The trim removed 9 bases at V and 2 bases at J, leaving 2 bases unmatched. The CDR3 spans 14 residues. CDR3 nucleotides: TGTGCCAGTGCTAGCGGGGGGGCCTACAATGAGCAGTTCTTC. It encodes CASASGGAYNEQFF.

The rearrangement links TRBV19 to TRBJ2-1; no clear D gene. Trimming cost V 4 bases and J 3 bases, with 7 bases left between them. Germline-derived CDR1 and CDR2 are LNHDA and SQIVND (reference sequence). The CDR3 loop spans 13 amino acids. The CDR3 DNA reads as TGTGCCAGTAGTAGACCGGACTACAATGAGCAGTTCTTC. Encoded protein: CASSRPDYNEQFF. The full variable domain, with the rest looked up from reference TRBV19 and TRBJ2-1, is DGGITQSPKYLFRKEGQNVTLSCEQNLNHDAMYWYRQDPGQGLRLIYYSQIVNDFQKGDIAEGYSVSREKKESFPLTVTSAQKNPTAFYLCASSRPDYNEQFFGPGTRLTVL.

V and J are TRBV5-1 and TRBJ1-6; D is unresolved. This CDR3 contains 18 residues. With 1 base removed from V and 0 bases from J, the gap between germline ends came to 14 bases. The V gene's germline CDR1 is SGHRS and CDR2 YFSETQ. This chain's CDR3 is CASSLISSRNSYNSPLHF. The CDR3 DNA sequence: TGCGCCAGCAGCTTGATCTCGTCACGAAACTCCTATAATTCACCCCTCCACTTT.

The V and J genes are TRBV6-5 and TRBJ2-5; no definite D call. V was trimmed by 4 bases and J by 5 bases, leaving 14 bases between them. Germline CDR1 reads MNHEY; CDR2 reads SVGAGI. The CDR3 loop spans 14 amino acids. The CDR3 DNA reads as TGTGCCAGCAGTTCCCTAGACGCCTCCGAGACCCAGTACTTC. This encodes CASSSLDASETQYF.

The chain employs TRBV19 and TRBJ2-6, with D possibly TRBD2 on 7 matching bases. Germline loops: CDR1 LNHDA, CDR2 SQIVND (reference sequence). The V gene lost 3 bases and the J gene lost 0 bases, with 18 bases spanning the gap. The CDR3 totals 19 residues. CDR3 amino acids: CASSIPLRGAFSGANVLTF. The CDR3 DNA reads as TGTGCCAGTAGTATCCCCCTTCGGGGGGCCTTCTCTGGGGCCAACGTCCTGACTTTC. The complete variable domain, with remaining parts taken from reference TRBV19 and TRBJ2-6, reads DGGITQSPKYLFRKEGQNVTLSCEQNLNHDAMYWYRQDPGQGLRLIYYSQIVNDFQKGDIAEGYSVSREKKESFPLTVTSAQKNPTAFYLCASSIPLRGAFSGANVLTFGAGSRLTVL.

The chain uses TRBV13 and TRBJ2-5; tentative D call: TRBD2 (5 bases). This CDR3 region has 13 residues. The germline CDR1 and CDR2 sequences are PRHDT and FYEKMQ (reference sequence). V lost 5 bases and J lost 6, with 13 bases in between. The CDR3 spells CASSETTGKTQYF. The CDR3, as DNA: TGTGCCAGCAGCGAGACCACGGGAAAGACCCAGTACTTC.

This chain connects TRBV19 to TRBJ1-1, with 9 bases identical to TRBD1. V gave up 9 bases and J gave up 3 bases; unmatched junction bases: 5. Germline lookup yields CDR1 LNHDA and CDR2 SQIVND (reference sequence). This CDR3 comprises 13 residues. As DNA, the CDR3 is TGTGCCAGCGGGACAGGGAGGGACACTGAAGCTTTCTTT. Its translation: CASGTGRDTEAFF.

The chain couples TRBV13 to TRBJ1-6; a weak D match, TRBD1 (5 bases). Germline assignment: CDR1 PRHDT and CDR2 FYEKMQ (reference sequence). The CDR3 is made up of 16 amino acids. Trimming removed 5 bases from V and 7 bases from J, with 18 bases in between. The CDR3 nucleotides are TGTGCCAGCAGCCGGGAGAATGGGGCTGGCAATTCACCCCTCCACTTT. Translated: CASSRENGAGNSPLHF.

The chain combines TRBV5-6 with TRBJ2-7; no reliable D call. Per germline, CDR1 SGHDT and CDR2 YYEEEE. There are 13 residues in the CDR3. Trimming pared 0 bases from V and 4 bases from J, leaving 8 bases between. The DNA for the CDR3 is TGTGCCAGCAGCTTGGGACCGGCTTACGAGCAGTACGTC. Protein product: CASSLGPAYEQYV.

V and J are TRBV6-1 and TRBJ1-4, with 8 nucleotides matching TRBD1. The CDR3 extends over 17 amino acids. J lost 3 bases, V lost 2 bases, and 8 bases had no gene match. Germline V gives CDR1 MNHNS, CDR2 SASEGT. The CDR3 DNA reads as TGTGCCAGCAGTGAATACAGGGGGTTAATGTCTAATGAAAAACTGTTTTTT. It encodes CASSEYRGLMSNEKLFF.

This chain uses TRBV6-5 with TRBJ1-1, with D maybe TRBD1 (6 bases). The CDR3 runs to 15 residues. V lost 2 bases and J 0 bases, leaving 10 bases between the germline ends. CDR1 is MNHEY and CDR2 is SVGAGI in the germline V gene. CDR3 in amino acids: CASSYQDSLNTEAFF. The CDR3 nucleotides are TGTGCCAGCAGTTACCAGGACAGCTTGAACACTGAAGCTTTCTTT.

The V and J genes are TRBV19 and TRBJ2-3, with D possibly TRBD1 on 6 matching bases. Germline V lookup: CDR1 LNHDA, CDR2 SQIVND (reference sequence). The CDR3 has 16 residues. V was pared by 6 bases and J by 6 bases, with 22 bases between. CDR3 in amino acids: CASSPGGVGATDTQYF. In DNA, the CDR3 is TGTGCCAGTAGCCCCGGTGGGGTGGGGGCGACGGATACGCAGTATTTT.

The J gene is TRBJ1-4, the V gene TRBV14, with D perhaps TRBD1 (5 bases). The CDR3 has 14 residues. The germline V and J ends were trimmed by 4 bases and 4 bases, with 10 bases remaining between them. Germline assignment: CDR1 SGHDN and CDR2 FVKESK. The CDR3 bases are TGTGCCAGCAGCCCCCGACAGCTTAATGAAAAACTGTTTTTT. Encoded protein: CASSPRQLNEKLFF.

The genes are TRBV5-1 and TRBJ2-7, with D possibly being TRBD1 (5 bases). The CDR3 consists of 14 residues. The germline CDR1 and CDR2 sequences are SGHRS and YFSETQ. The germline V and J ends were trimmed by 6 bases and 5 bases, with 18 bases remaining between them. The CDR3 DNA sequence: TGCGCCAGCACCCCTGACAGCTACACCAACGAGCAGTACTTC. This encodes CASTPDSYTNEQYF.

V gene TRBV28 combines with J gene TRBJ1-1; the D gene is possibly TRBD1 (5 bases). Trimming left V 5 bases short and J 6 bases short, with 13 bases between. The V gene's germline CDR1 is MDHEN and CDR2 SYDVKM. The CDR3 runs 13 residues. The chain's CDR3 is CASSLPDRPEAFF. The DNA for the CDR3 is TGTGCCAGCAGTCTCCCCGACAGACCTGAAGCTTTCTTT.

The chain joins TRBV11-2 to TRBJ2-4; TRBD1 matches at 7 bases. This CDR3 spans 14 amino acids. Germline V gene sequence: CDR1 SGHAT, CDR2 FQNNGV. Unmatched junction bases numbered 10, after V lost 5 bases and J lost 9 bases. The CDR3 is CASSTQQGIGIQYF. DNA of the CDR3: TGTGCCAGCAGCACTCAACAGGGGATCGGCATTCAGTACTTC.

The chain has TRBV6-1 and TRBJ1-6, with 11 bases identical to TRBD1. Trimming cost V 6 bases and J 8 bases; bases outside gene matches: 18. The CDR3 spans 19 residues. CDR1 is MNHNS and CDR2 is SASEGT in the germline V gene. This CDR3 reads CASREPGGRDRGLYSPLHF. The CDR3 DNA follows: TGTGCCAGCAGGGAACCCGGTGGGCGGGACAGGGGGTTGTATTCACCCCTCCACTTT.

This chain's CDR3 is CASSTGTSGVYEQYF. The CDR3 DNA follows: TGTGCCAGCAGCACCGGGACTAGCGGGGTCTACGAGCAGTACTTC. The chain links TRBV11-2 to TRBJ2-7, with 13 bases that match TRBD2. Germline CDR1 and CDR2: SGHAT and FQNNGV. Trimming cost V 5 bases and J 3 bases; bases outside gene matches: 4. This CDR3 comprises 15 residues.

The chain carries TRBV29-1 and TRBJ2-3, with TRBD1 identical over 7 bases. Germline values: CDR1 SQVTM, CDR2 ANQGSEA. The CDR3 sequence is 12 residues long. CDR3 DNA: TGCAGGACAGGACAGGCCACAGATACGCAGTATTTT. Protein product: CRTGQATDTQYF.

This clone was seen just once. The CDR3 sequence: CASSSPTGLNINEQFF. CDR3 sequence (DNA): TGTGCCAGCAGCTCCCCGACAGGGTTGAATATCAATGAGCAGTTCTTC. J is TRBJ2-1 and V is TRBV7-9, with 7 bases matching TRBD1. Germline V gene data show CDR1 as SEHNR and CDR2 as FQNEAQ (reference sequence). The CDR3 length is 16 residues. V was pared by 4 bases and J by 6 bases, with 12 bases of the junction left unmatched. The variable domain in full, completed from reference TRBV7-9 and TRBJ2-1, reads DTGVSQNPRHKITKRGQNVTFRCDPISEHNRLYWYRQTLGQGPEFLTYFQNEAQLEKSRLLSDRFSAERPKGSFSTLEIQRTEQGDSAMYLCASSSPTGLNINEQFFGPGTRLTVL.

The V and J genes are TRBV29-1 and TRBJ1-1; D is perhaps TRBD1 (5 bases). The CDR3 has 14 amino acids. In germline, CDR1 is SQVTM, CDR2 ANQGSEA. Deletions cut 2 bases from V and 4 bases from J, with 14 bases between. The CDR3 here is CSVESSQGITEAFF. In DNA, the CDR3 is TGCAGCGTTGAATCATCCCAGGGTATCACTGAAGCTTTCTTT. The full variable domain, its missing parts supplied by reference TRBV29-1 and TRBJ1-1, is SAVISQKPSRDICQRGTSLTIQCQVDSQVTMMFWYRQQPGQSLTLIATANQGSEATYESGFVIDKFPISRPNLTFSTLTVSNMSPEDSSIYLCSVESSQGITEAFFGQGTRLTVV.

The chain recombines TRBV4-2 with TRBJ2-3; D unclear. Looked up from germline, CDR1 is LGHNA and CDR2 is YNFKEQ. The CDR3 runs to 14 residues. V was trimmed by 0 bases and J by 14 bases, leaving 18 bases between them. The CDR3 DNA follows: TGTGCCAGCAGCCAAGATAGGTGGCAAAGCCATCGGTATTTT. Amino acids: CASSQDRWQSHRYF.

CDR3 sequence reads: CASSSGGWDYGYTF. The DNA of the CDR3 is TGTGCCAGCAGTTCAGGGGGCTGGGACTATGGCTACACCTTC. The rearrangement uses TRBV6-1 and TRBJ1-2; 8 bases line up with TRBD1. The CDR3 covers 14 residues. Germline CDR1 and CDR2: MNHNS and SASEGT. The J segment lost 3 bases and the V segment lost 5 bases, leaving 5 bases of the junction unmatched.

In this sample, this clone turned up once. The chain is built from TRBV30 and TRBJ1-5; possibly TRBD1 for D (5 bases). V was clipped by 2 bases and J by 6 bases, with 14 bases between them. CDR1 and CDR2 from the germline V gene are GTSNPN and SVGIG (reference sequence). This CDR3 comprises 14 residues. As DNA, the CDR3 is TGTGCCTGGAGTAAAAAGTGGGGGACTCAGCCCCAGCATTTT. This sequence encodes CAWSKKWGTQPQHF.